Only a few counts were recorded for the clone carrying this T cell receptor beta chain. The antigen remains undetermined. The sample belongs to a study of cytomegalovirus exposure and HLA in healthy donors. About the research overall: Findings of an earlier analysis included 117 million unique TCR beta sequences from some 180 million T cells.

Study observations and caveats: Three chains linked to CMV were shown in vitro to be specific for CMV antigens. The Asian-associated ancestry cluster reportedly had fewer N-insertions than the roughly 670-donor mean in a later analysis.

The PCR contained 60 Vbeta and 13 Jbeta primers. Here immunoSEQ multiplex PCR was the method, and the copy in TCRdb shows in-frame clones only, minus some. The sample has some 87,000 clones, more than 65% seen once. The V end lost 4 bases, the J end lost 2 bases, and 12 bases lay between the germline ends. CDR1 and CDR2 (germline): SGHNT, YYREEE (reference sequence). The CDR3 contains 14 residues. V usage is TRBV5-4 and J usage is TRBJ1-1; tentatively, D is TRBD1 (6 bases). The receptor was derived from a man aged 25-45 years in good health and CMV-seronegative. The specimen sequenced was PBMCs. The CDR3 nucleotides read TGTGCCAGCAGCATAACAGGGCCCAACACTGAAGCTTTCTTT. This codes for CASSITGPNTEAFF.